Listed here are 8 T cell receptor beta chains from one sample, sequenced in a study of T-cell memory formation after mild COVID-19. TCRdb re-derived calls from the 5' RACE reads in MiXCR, one entry per CDR3 protein. This sample has almost 550,000 distinct CDR3 sequences, with around 20% found just once. The sequenced material came from PBMCs or a T cell subset sorted from them (not recorded which). The source of these receptors is an adult woman who had mild COVID-19 (a few samples of this study predate the infection). Cell type and time point are not known.

This clonotype has just a few counts. The chain joins TRBV12-3 or TRBV12-4 to TRBJ1-2; D is uncertain. V was clipped by 3 bases and J by 6 bases, with 8 bases between them. The CDR3 extends over 12 amino acids. The CDR3 coding sequence is TGTGCCAGCAGTTTGGAGGTGCATGGCTACACCTTC. This translates into CASSLEVHGYTF.

This clonotype was counted a few times. The V gene is TRBV20-1, the J gene TRBJ1-6; D is ambiguous. Germline V lookup: CDR1 DFQATT, CDR2 SNEGSKA (reference sequence). The CDR3 spans 18 residues. The V end lost 0 bases, the J end lost 0 bases, and 15 bases lay between the germline ends. The CDR3 DNA follows: TGCAGTGCTAGAGATACCGCCAGGACGAGCTCCTATAATTCACCCCTCCACTTT. Translated, it gives CSARDTARTSSYNSPLHF.

The chain combines TRBV20-1 with TRBJ2-7; tentative D call: TRBD2 (6 bases). This CDR3 is built from 14 residues. The germline gives CDR1 DFQATT, CDR2 SNEGSKA (reference sequence). Deletions cut 1 base from V and 4 bases from J, with 14 bases between. CDR3 protein: CSARVQDYMYEQYF. CDR3 sequence (DNA): TGCAGTGCTAGAGTTCAGGACTACATGTACGAGCAGTACTTC.

A few counts support this clonotype. The chain is built from TRBV29-1 and TRBJ2-5; weak D call: TRBD1 (5 bases). Germline loops: CDR1 SQVTM, CDR2 ANQGSEA. The CDR3 consists of 14 residues. The V and J ends lost 4 bases and 5 bases respectively, with 17 bases between them. The DNA of the CDR3 is TGCAGCGTTGTAATTCAGGGAACTTCGGAGACCCAGTACTTC. Its protein is CSVVIQGTSETQYF.

The chain recombines TRBV5-1 with TRBJ1-2, with 9 bases that match TRBD1. The CDR3 runs 16 residues. V was pared by 2 bases and J by 8 bases, with 13 bases of the junction left unmatched. CDR1 SGHRS and CDR2 YFSETQ come from the germline V gene. CDR3 bases: TGCGCCAGCAGCTTACCCGGGACAGGGTCTTCCAGGGGCTACACCTTC. Amino acid sequence: CASSLPGTGSSRGYTF.

A few counts support this clonotype. The CDR3 loop reads CASSGGHNRENLNEQFF. The CDR3 region has the DNA TGTGCCAGCAGTGGGGGACATAATAGGGAAAATCTTAATGAGCAGTTCTTC. This rearrangement joins TRBV25-1 to TRBJ2-1; TRBD1 might be the D (6 bases). V was shortened by 4 bases and J by 7 bases, with 23 bases between the two germline ends. This CDR3 is built from 17 residues. Germline assignment: CDR1 MGHDK and CDR2 SYGVNS.

J is TRBJ1-6 and V is TRBV6-5, with 8 bases aligning to TRBD1. The CDR3 totals 16 residues. CDR1 is MNHEY, CDR2 SVGAGI, per germline. The V segment lost 3 bases and the J segment 8 bases; nucleotides outside the gene matches: 9. CDR3 DNA: TGTGCCAGCAGTTATGTGAACAGGGGGGGGGATTCACCCCTCCACTTT. This gives the protein CASSYVNRGGDSPLHF.

V is TRBV20-1 and J is TRBJ2-7, with D tentatively TRBD1 (5 bases). CDR1 and CDR2 (germline): DFQATT, SNEGSKA (reference sequence). V lost 0 bases to trimming and J lost 4 bases, with 10 bases between them. There are 13 residues in the CDR3. CDR3 in amino acids: CSARDGQGYEQYF. CDR3 nucleotide sequence: TGCAGTGCTAGAGATGGGCAGGGTTACGAGCAGTACTTC.